This TCR beta chain emerged from a study of graft-versus-host responses after intestinal transplantation. Clones were sequenced by immunoSEQ multiplex PCR, and TCRdb holds only the in-frame ones, with some missing. The sample holds 70,000 to 100,000 clones, approximately 91% seen once. The study's findings and limits: Graft-donor T cell macrochimerism in patients accompanied high graft-versus-host to host-versus-graft clonal ratios in allografts.

This clone was counted a few times. No antigen is known for it. Looked up from germline, CDR1 is MNHNS and CDR2 is SASEGT. Trimming took 7 bases from V and 4 from J, leaving 7 bases between them. The CDR3 sequence is 11 residues long. This chain links TRBV6-1 with TRBJ1-2; no definite D call. This specimen was unstimulated CD4+ T cells sorted from spleen or lymph node cells, taken before intestinal transplant. The sequence was obtained from a human donor who received an intestinal transplant. CDR3 region: CASTHVYGYTF. In DNA, the CDR3 is TGTGCCAGCACCCATGTCTATGGCTACACCTTC.